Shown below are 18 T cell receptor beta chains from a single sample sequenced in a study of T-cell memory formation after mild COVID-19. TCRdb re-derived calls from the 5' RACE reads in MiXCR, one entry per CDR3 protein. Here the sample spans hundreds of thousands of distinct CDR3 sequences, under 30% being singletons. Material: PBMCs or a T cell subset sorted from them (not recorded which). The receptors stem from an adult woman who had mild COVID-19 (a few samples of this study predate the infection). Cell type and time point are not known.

The CDR3 sequence: CASSLPGGGNEKLFF. The CDR3 coding sequence is TGTGCCAGCAGCCTACCCGGGGGAGGGAATGAAAAACTGTTTTTT. The rearrangement uses TRBV5-6 and TRBJ1-4, with D perhaps TRBD1 (5 bases). V shed 4 bases and J shed 5 bases, with 15 bases lying between them. Germline lookup yields CDR1 SGHDT and CDR2 YYEEEE. CDR3 length: 15 amino acids. Full variable domain (outside the CDR3, taken from reference TRBV5-6 and TRBJ1-4): DAGVTQSPTHLIKTRGQQVTLRCSPKSGHDTVSWYQQALGQGPQFIFQYYEEEERQRGNFPDRFSGHQFPNYSSELNVNALLLGDSALYLCASSLPGGGNEKLFFGSGTQLSVL.

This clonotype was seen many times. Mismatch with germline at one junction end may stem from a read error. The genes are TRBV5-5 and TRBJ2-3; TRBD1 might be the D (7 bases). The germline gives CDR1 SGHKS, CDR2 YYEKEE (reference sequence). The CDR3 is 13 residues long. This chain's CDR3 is CASSQGGANPSDF. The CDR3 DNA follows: TGTGCCAGCAGTCAGGGGGGCGCGAACCCCTCGGATTTT.

CDR3 loop: CASSEPGAAADTQYF. In DNA form, the CDR3 reads TGTGCCAGCAGTGAACCCGGTGCGGCGGCAGATACGCAGTATTTT. The rearrangement links TRBV6-1 to TRBJ2-3; the D is unclear. Germline CDR1 is MNHNS and CDR2 is SASEGT. The CDR3 sequence is 15 residues long. With 2 bases removed from V and 4 bases from J, the gap between germline ends came to 13 bases.

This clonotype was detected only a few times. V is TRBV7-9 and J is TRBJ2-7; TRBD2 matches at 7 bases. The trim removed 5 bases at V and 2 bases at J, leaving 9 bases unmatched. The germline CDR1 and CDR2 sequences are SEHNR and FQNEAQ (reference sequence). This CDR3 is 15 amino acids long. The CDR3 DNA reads TGTGCCAGCAGCCTGGGGGGGGGACCTACCTACGAGCAGTACTTC. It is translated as CASSLGGGPTYEQYF.

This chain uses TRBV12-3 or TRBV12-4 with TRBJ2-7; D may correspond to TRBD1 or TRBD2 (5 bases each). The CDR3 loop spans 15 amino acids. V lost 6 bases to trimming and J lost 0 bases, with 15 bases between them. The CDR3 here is CASRPRDGSSYEQYF. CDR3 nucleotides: TGTGCCAGCAGGCCCCGGGACGGTAGCTCCTACGAGCAGTACTTC.

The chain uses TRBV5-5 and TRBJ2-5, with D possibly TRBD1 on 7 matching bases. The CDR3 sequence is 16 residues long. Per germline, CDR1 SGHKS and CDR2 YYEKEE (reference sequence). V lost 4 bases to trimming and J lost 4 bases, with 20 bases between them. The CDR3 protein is CASSPPVTGTSETQYF. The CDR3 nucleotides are TGTGCCAGCAGCCCACCCGTGACAGGGACTTCAGAGACCCAGTACTTC.

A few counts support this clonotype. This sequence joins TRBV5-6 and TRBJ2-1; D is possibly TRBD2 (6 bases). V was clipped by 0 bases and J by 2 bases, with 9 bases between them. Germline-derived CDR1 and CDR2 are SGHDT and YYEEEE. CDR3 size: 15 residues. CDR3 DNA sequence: TGTGCCAGCAGCTTGGTGGGGGGACCCTACAATGAGCAGTTCTTC. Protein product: CASSLVGGPYNEQFF. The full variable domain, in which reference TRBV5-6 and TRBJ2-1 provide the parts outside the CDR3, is DAGVTQSPTHLIKTRGQQVTLRCSPKSGHDTVSWYQQALGQGPQFIFQYYEEEERQRGNFPDRFSGHQFPNYSSELNVNALLLGDSALYLCASSLVGGPYNEQFFGPGTRLTVL.

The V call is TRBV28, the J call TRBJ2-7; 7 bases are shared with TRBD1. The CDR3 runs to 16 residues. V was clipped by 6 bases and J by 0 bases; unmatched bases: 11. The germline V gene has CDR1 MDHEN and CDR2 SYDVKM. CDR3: CASRYPGTDNSYEQYF. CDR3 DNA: TGTGCCAGCAGGTACCCCGGGACAGACAACTCCTACGAGCAGTACTTC.

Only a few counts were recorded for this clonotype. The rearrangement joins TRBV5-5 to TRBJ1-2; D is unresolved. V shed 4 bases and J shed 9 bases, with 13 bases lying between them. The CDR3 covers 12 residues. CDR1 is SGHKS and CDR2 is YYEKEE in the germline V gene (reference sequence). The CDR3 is CASSGRTSSYTF. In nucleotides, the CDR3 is TGTGCCAGCAGCGGTCGAACTTCGAGCTACACCTTC.

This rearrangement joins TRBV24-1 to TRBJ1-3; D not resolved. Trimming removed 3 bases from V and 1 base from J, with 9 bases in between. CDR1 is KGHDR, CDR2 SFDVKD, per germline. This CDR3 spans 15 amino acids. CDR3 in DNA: TGTGCCACCAGTGATCCCGGTCGGTCTGGAAACACCATATATTTT. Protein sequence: CATSDPGRSGNTIYF.

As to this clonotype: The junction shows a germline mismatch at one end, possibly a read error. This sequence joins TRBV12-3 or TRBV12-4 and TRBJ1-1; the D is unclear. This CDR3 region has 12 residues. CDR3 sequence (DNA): TGTGCCAGCAGTCTCTCACTACGGGAAGCTCTCTTT. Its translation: CASSLSLREALF.

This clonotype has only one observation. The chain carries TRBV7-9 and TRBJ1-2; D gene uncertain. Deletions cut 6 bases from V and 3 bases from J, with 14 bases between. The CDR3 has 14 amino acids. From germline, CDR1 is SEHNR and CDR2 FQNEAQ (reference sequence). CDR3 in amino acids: CASRRLRAYYGYTF. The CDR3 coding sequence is TGTGCCAGCAGACGTCTCCGAGCCTACTATGGCTACACCTTC.

CDR3 in amino acids: CASSYSASVSDYNEQFF. In DNA form, the CDR3 reads TGTGCCAGCAGTTACTCGGCGTCGGTGTCGGACTACAATGAGCAGTTCTTC. V is TRBV6-6 and J is TRBJ2-1; no definite D call. The germline V gene has CDR1 MNHNY and CDR2 SVGAGI (reference sequence). The CDR3 has 17 residues. V lost 0 bases to trimming and J lost 3 bases, with 15 bases between them.

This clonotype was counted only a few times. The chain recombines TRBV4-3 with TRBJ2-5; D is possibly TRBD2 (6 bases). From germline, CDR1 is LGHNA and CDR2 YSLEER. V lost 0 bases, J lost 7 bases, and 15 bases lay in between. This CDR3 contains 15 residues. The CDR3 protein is CASSQDAGTGGTQYF. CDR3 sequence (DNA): TGCGCCAGCAGCCAAGACGCGGGGACCGGCGGGACCCAGTACTTC.

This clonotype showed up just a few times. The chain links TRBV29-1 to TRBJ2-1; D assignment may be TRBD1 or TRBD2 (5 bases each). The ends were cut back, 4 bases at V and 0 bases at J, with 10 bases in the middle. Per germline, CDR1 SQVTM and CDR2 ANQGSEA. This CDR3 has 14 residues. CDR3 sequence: CSVGGESSYNEQFF. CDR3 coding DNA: TGCAGCGTTGGAGGGGAGAGCTCCTACAATGAGCAGTTCTTC.

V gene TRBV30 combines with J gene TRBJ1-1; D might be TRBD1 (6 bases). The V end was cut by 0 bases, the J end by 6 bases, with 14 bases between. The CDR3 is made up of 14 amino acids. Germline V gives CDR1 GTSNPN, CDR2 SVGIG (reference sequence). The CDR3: CAWSVGGTSAEAFF. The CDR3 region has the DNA TGTGCCTGGAGTGTAGGGGGGACCTCGGCTGAAGCTTTCTTT.

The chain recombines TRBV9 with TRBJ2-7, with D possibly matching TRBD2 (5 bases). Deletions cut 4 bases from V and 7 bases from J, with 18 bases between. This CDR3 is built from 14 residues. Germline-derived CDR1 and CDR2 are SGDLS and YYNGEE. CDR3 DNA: TGTGCCAGCAGCCCTGGGAGCCCCTTTTGGGAGCAGTACTTC. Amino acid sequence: CASSPGSPFWEQYF.

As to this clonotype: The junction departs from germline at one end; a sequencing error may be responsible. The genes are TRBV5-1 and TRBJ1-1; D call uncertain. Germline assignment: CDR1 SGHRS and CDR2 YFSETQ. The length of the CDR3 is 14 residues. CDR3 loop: CASSLSGENTESFF. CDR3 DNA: TGCGCCAGCAGCTTATCCGGAGAGAACACTGAATCTTTCTTT. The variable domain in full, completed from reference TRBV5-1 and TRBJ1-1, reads KAGVTQTPRYLIKTRGQQVTLSCSPISGHRSVSWYQQTPGQGLQFLFEYFSETQRNKGNFPGRFSGRQFSNSRSEMNVSTLELGDSALYLCASSLSGENTESFFGQGTRLTVV.